These 27 T cell receptor beta chains were sequenced from one sample in a study of regulatory T cells in long-lasting Graves disease. As to time point: persistent/refractory GD, antithyroid drugs over 5 years with positive TRAb. Extracted RNA from PBMCs served as the source of the TCR library. Investigators prepared the TCR beta libraries by applying iRepertoire HTBI primers and Arm-PCR of CDR3 regions. MiXCR, applied by TCRdb to the multiplex PCR reads, yields one record per CDR3 protein. Of approximately 440,000 distinct CDR3 sequences listed, around 24% are singletons. The sample in question was peripheral blood mononuclear cells (PBMCs), obtained when the disease was refractory, from a patient treated with antithyroid drugs. The receptors here all came from a female donor with Graves disease.

This clonotype was seen a few times. The chain couples TRBV9 to TRBJ2-5; 11 bases fit TRBD2. The CDR3 is 16 amino acids. Germline CDR1 is SGDLS and CDR2 is YYNGEE. J gave up 2 bases and V 3 bases, and 6 bases lay outside the gene matches. The CDR3, as DNA: TGTGCCAGCAGCGAGGGGACTAGCGGTATGCAAGAGACCCAGTACTTC. Translation: CASSEGTSGMQETQYF. The whole variable domain, remainder taken from reference TRBV9 and TRBJ2-5, is DSGVTQTPKHLITATGQRVTLRCSPRSGDLSVYWYQQSLDQGLQFLIQYYNGEERAKGNILERFSAQQFPDLHSELNLSSLELGDSALYFCASSEGTSGMQETQYFGPGTRLLVL.

The table lists this clonotype with many counts. The chain employs TRBV7-2 and TRBJ1-2; no reliable D call. Deletions cut 0 bases from V and 2 bases from J, with 7 bases between. Germline V gene sequence: CDR1 SGHTA, CDR2 FQGNSA. This CDR3 comprises 14 residues. CDR3 DNA sequence: TGTGCCAGCAGCTTAGCCCCGGAAAACTATGGCTACACCTTC. Translation gives CASSLAPENYGYTF.

Ten or more counts support this clonotype. V gene TRBV28 combines with J gene TRBJ1-2; D is unclear. Germline CDR1 and CDR2: MDHEN and SYDVKM. The CDR3 has 13 residues. Trimming stripped 6 bases from V and 4 bases from J, with 12 bases between. The CDR3 DNA reads as TGTGCCAGCAGCCTCGACATGGGCTATGGCTACACCTTC. This encodes CASSLDMGYGYTF.

The table lists this clonotype with many counts. The gene calls are TRBV28 and TRBJ2-7, with 7 positions matching TRBD2. Germline CDR1 MDHEN, CDR2 SYDVKM. J gave up 4 bases and V 3 bases, and 12 bases lay outside the gene matches. The CDR3 runs 16 residues. The CDR3 DNA reads as TGTGCCAGCAGTTTCGCGGGCGGGGGTCAACGTTACGAGCAGTACTTC. Translating it yields CASSFAGGGQRYEQYF.

This clonotype was seen a few times. The chain combines TRBV25-1 with TRBJ2-2; possibly TRBD1 for D (6 bases). V lost 4 bases to trimming and J lost 1 base, with 13 bases between them. The germline V gene encodes CDR1 MGHDK and CDR2 SYGVNS. This CDR3 has 16 amino acids. CDR3 residues: CASSAWGHQNTGELFF. DNA of the CDR3: TGTGCCAGCAGTGCTTGGGGACACCAGAACACCGGGGAGCTGTTTTTT.

This clonotype was picked up a small number of times. V and J are TRBV19 and TRBJ1-2, with TRBD1 matching over 7 bases. Looked up from germline, CDR1 is LNHDA and CDR2 is SQIVND (reference sequence). This CDR3 region has 13 residues. Unmatched junction bases numbered 2, after V lost 6 bases and J lost 1 base. The CDR3 DNA reads TGTGCCAGTAGGGACAGGAGTAACTATGGCTACACCTTC. Residues: CASRDRSNYGYTF.

This clonotype was observed a handful of times. This chain joins TRBV6-5 and TRBJ2-5; a weak D match, TRBD2 (6 bases). The CDR3 contains 17 residues. Trimming took 0 bases from V and 5 from J, leaving 19 bases between them. CDR1 is MNHEY and CDR2 is SVGAGI in the germline V gene. For the CDR3, the DNA is TGTGCCAGCAGTTACTCGACCCTAGGCCAGGGAGGCGAGACCCAGTACTTC. Residues: CASSYSTLGQGGETQYF.

This chain uses TRBV5-1 with TRBJ1-4, with D possibly matching TRBD1 (5 bases). Germline values: CDR1 SGHRS, CDR2 YFSETQ. V lost 2 bases and J 0 bases, leaving 14 bases between the germline ends. CDR3 length: 17 amino acids. CDR3: CASSFGGGRTTNEKLFF. DNA for the CDR3: TGCGCCAGCAGCTTCGGGGGAGGACGCACAACTAATGAAAAACTGTTTTTT.

This clonotype was detected many times. The V gene is TRBV18, the J gene TRBJ1-2, with 10 positions matching TRBD1. The germline gives CDR1 KGHSH, CDR2 LQKENI. The CDR3 spans 15 residues. The J segment lost 4 bases and the V segment lost 2 bases, leaving 4 bases of the junction unmatched. CDR3 loop: CASSPSGTGAYGYTF. DNA of the CDR3: TGTGCCAGCTCACCATCCGGGACAGGGGCCTATGGCTACACCTTC.

This clonotype was counted a few times. This chain connects TRBV12-3 or TRBV12-4 to TRBJ1-2; 7 nucleotides match TRBD1. Unmatched junction bases numbered 7, after V lost 11 bases and J lost 4 bases. The CDR3 totals 12 residues. The CDR3 nucleotides are TGTGCCCTCCTGACAGGGCGCTATGGCTACACCTTC. Amino acid sequence: CALLTGRYGYTF.

A few counts support this clonotype. The J gene is TRBJ2-7, the V gene TRBV28, with D possibly matching TRBD1 (5 bases). There are 14 residues in the CDR3. Germline assignment: CDR1 MDHEN and CDR2 SYDVKM. V lost 2 bases and J lost 2, with 10 bases in between. The CDR3 sequence: CASSLGAKAYEQYF. The CDR3 coding sequence is TGTGCCAGCAGTTTAGGGGCTAAAGCCTACGAGCAGTACTTC.

This clonotype was observed at least ten times. The chain uses TRBV20-1 and TRBJ1-5; D unresolved. The CDR3 length is 14 residues. CDR1 is DFQATT and CDR2 is SNEGSKA in the germline V gene (reference sequence). With 3 bases removed from V and 4 bases from J, the gap between germline ends came to 13 bases. CDR3 nucleotides: TGCAGTGCTAGCCCCCCGGGTATGAATCAGCCCCAGCATTTT. This encodes CSASPPGMNQPQHF.

This clonotype was counted at least ten times. The chain has TRBV2 and TRBJ1-1; tentative D call: TRBD1 (6 bases). CDR1 and CDR2 from the germline V gene are SNHLY and FYNNEI. V lost 0 bases to trimming and J lost 1 base, with 15 bases between them. The CDR3 contains 17 residues. The CDR3 coding sequence is TGTGCCAGCAGTGAAGCATGGACGGGCAGGGGGAACACTGAAGCTTTCTTT. This gives the protein CASSEAWTGRGNTEAFF. Drawing the rest from reference TRBV2 and TRBJ1-1, the complete variable domain is EPEVTQTPSHQVTQMGQEVILRCVPISNHLYFYWYRQILGQKVEFLVSFYNNEISEKSEIFDDQFSVERPDGSNFTLKIRSTKLEDSAMYFCASSEAWTGRGNTEAFFGQGTRLTVV.

This clonotype was recorded many times. The gene calls are TRBV6-1 and TRBJ1-1; the match to TRBD1 covers 7 bases. V lost 5 bases and J lost 0; bases outside the gene matches: 9. This CDR3 comprises 16 residues. Germline V gene data show CDR1 as MNHNS and CDR2 as SASEGT. CDR3 protein: CASSLRTGAMNTEAFF. DNA for the CDR3: TGTGCCAGCAGTCTCCGGACAGGAGCAATGAACACTGAAGCTTTCTTT.

There are a few counts of this clonotype. CDR3: CASSQRDGTGELFF. The CDR3 DNA is TGTGCCAGCTCACAACGGGACGGCACCGGGGAGCTGTTTTTT. The rearrangement uses TRBV18 and TRBJ2-2, with D perhaps given as TRBD1 or TRBD2 (5 bases each). This CDR3 contains 14 residues. With 4 bases removed from V and 4 bases from J, the gap between germline ends came to 10 bases. The germline V gene encodes CDR1 KGHSH and CDR2 LQKENI.

J is TRBJ2-1 and V is TRBV7-9; TRBD2 matches at 8 bases. V was pared by 6 bases and J by 9 bases, with 10 bases of the junction left unmatched. The germline V gene has CDR1 SEHNR and CDR2 FQNEAQ (reference sequence). CDR3 size: 14 residues. The CDR3 bases are TGTGCCAGCAGGCTAGCGGGCCGAGGGGGTGAGCAGTTCTTC. This translates into CASRLAGRGGEQFF. Filled out from reference TRBV7-9 and TRBJ2-1, the complete variable domain reads DTGVSQNPRHKITKRGQNVTFRCDPISEHNRLYWYRQTLGQGPEFLTYFQNEAQLEKSRLLSDRFSAERPKGSFSTLEIQRTEQGDSAMYLCASRLAGRGGEQFFGPGTRLTVL.

This clonotype occurred a few times. The V call is TRBV5-1, the J call TRBJ2-7; D call uncertain. V was cut by 0 bases and J by 2 bases, with 9 bases left in between. In germline, CDR1 is SGHRS, CDR2 YFSETQ. CDR3 length: 14 residues. The CDR3 DNA is TGCGCCAGCAGCTTGGAACAGAAGACCTACGAGCAGTACTTC. Amino acids: CASSLEQKTYEQYF.

This clonotype was observed a few times. CDR3 in DNA: TGTGCCAGCAGCTTAGATCCCCTGGACAGCCTTTTCTATGGCTACACCTTC. This gives the protein CASSLDPLDSLFYGYTF. The chain recombines TRBV7-2 with TRBJ1-2, with D perhaps TRBD1 (6 bases). Trimming removed 1 base at V and 4 bases at J, with 19 bases between. This CDR3 region has 17 residues. Germline V gene lookup returns CDR1 SGHTA and CDR2 FQGNSA. The full variable domain, in which reference TRBV7-2 and TRBJ1-2 provide the parts outside the CDR3, is GAGVSQSPSNKVTEKGKDVELRCDPISGHTALYWYRQSLGQGLEFLIYFQGNSAPDKSGLPSDRFSAERTGGSVSTLTIQRTQQEDSAVYLCASSLDPLDSLFYGYTFGSGTRLTVV.

Details on this clonotype: One end of the junction varies from germline; a read error may be responsible. This chain connects TRBV19 to TRBJ2-7, with TRBD1 as a possible D gene (6 bases). Germline CDR1 LNHDA, CDR2 SQIVND (reference sequence). The CDR3 is 15 amino acids. CDR3 region: CAGSITGTLAYEQYF. Here the CDR3 DNA reads TGTGCCGGTAGTATAACAGGGACGTTGGCCTACGAGCAGTACTTC.

The rearrangement links TRBV29-1 to TRBJ1-2; 10 positions match TRBD1. CDR3 length: 15 residues. J gave up 4 bases and V 5 bases, and 10 bases lay outside the gene matches. The germline V gene has CDR1 SQVTM and CDR2 ANQGSEA. CDR3 DNA sequence: TGCAGCGTTACCACTCCGGGACAGGGGACCTATGGCTACACCTTC. Its protein is CSVTTPGQGTYGYTF. The complete variable domain, with remaining parts taken from reference TRBV29-1 and TRBJ1-2, reads SAVISQKPSRDICQRGTSLTIQCQVDSQVTMMFWYRQQPGQSLTLIATANQGSEATYESGFVIDKFPISRPNLTFSTLTVSNMSPEDSSIYLCSVTTPGQGTYGYTFGSGTRLTVV.

The chain uses TRBV12-3 or TRBV12-4 and TRBJ1-4; D unresolved. Trimming took 3 bases from V and 8 from J, leaving 10 bases between them. The CDR3 is 13 residues long. The CDR3 DNA reads as TGTGCCAGCAGTTTTGGTCCGTCCGAAAAACTGTTTTTT. Translated: CASSFGPSEKLFF.

The chain is built from TRBV6-2 or TRBV6-3 and TRBJ2-7; 8 positions agree with TRBD2. This CDR3 comprises 14 residues. Trimming at V came to 6 bases and at J to 0 bases, leaving 4 bases not matched to a gene. Per germline, CDR1 MNHEY and CDR2 SVGEGT. The CDR3 protein is CASSQSGSSYEQYF. Written as DNA, the CDR3 is TGTGCCAGCAGCCAAAGCGGGAGCTCCTACGAGCAGTACTTC.

This clonotype has only a few counts. The chain combines TRBV28 with TRBJ2-2; D may be TRBD1 (6 bases). Trimming cost V 1 base and J 4 bases, with 10 bases left between them. The CDR3 covers 15 residues. Germline values: CDR1 MDHEN, CDR2 SYDVKM. The CDR3 nucleotides read TGTGCCAGCAGTTTATCCAGGGGCCGCACCGGGGAGCTGTTTTTT. This codes for CASSLSRGRTGELFF.

In its sample, this clonotype was seen many times. The chain joins TRBV2 to TRBJ2-5; TRBD2 matches 9 bases. V lost 3 bases to trimming and J lost 2 bases; unmatched junction nucleotides: 4. Per the germline V gene, CDR1 is SNHLY and CDR2 is FYNNEI. The CDR3 contains 15 residues. The CDR3 sequence: CASSDLGLAQETQYF. The CDR3 nucleotides read TGTGCCAGCAGTGACCTGGGACTAGCTCAAGAGACCCAGTACTTC.

The chain employs TRBV6-2 or TRBV6-3 and TRBJ1-1, with 10 bases that match TRBD1. Germline CDR1 MNHEY, CDR2 SVGEGT. After removal of 8 bases from V and 1 base from J, the junction contained 4 bases not matched to a gene. This CDR3 is built from 14 residues. As DNA, the CDR3 is TGTGCCAGCTCTCGACAGGGGGCGAACACTGAAGCTTTCTTT. Protein product: CASSRQGANTEAFF.

This clonotype was counted between two and nine times. The chain links TRBV9 to TRBJ2-2, with 9 bases matching TRBD2. The V segment lost 2 bases and the J segment 4 bases; nucleotides outside the gene matches: 3. Germline values: CDR1 SGDLS, CDR2 YYNGEE. The CDR3 has 15 amino acids. Here the CDR3 DNA reads TGTGCCAGCAGCGTTAGCGGGAGTTTCACCGGGGAGCTGTTTTTT. It specifies CASSVSGSFTGELFF.

At least ten counts were recorded for this clonotype. The chain joins TRBV12-3 or TRBV12-4 to TRBJ2-7, with a possible D match to TRBD1 (6 bases). There are 13 residues in the CDR3. V was shortened by 3 bases and J by 2 bases, with 8 bases between the two germline ends. The CDR3 nucleotides are TGTGCCAGCAGTTTGCGGACAGCCTACGAGCAGTACTTC. Protein sequence: CASSLRTAYEQYF.